This T cell receptor beta chain was recovered during a study of blood T cell repertoires in COVID-19. Turning to the study itself: Both acute and convalescent COVID-19 samples were obtained from the United States, Italy and Spain. From T cells, B-cell-depleted T cells, or PBMCs came the material, which was cDNA or gDNA.

Methods used by the authors: Amplified reference gene primers provided the basis for estimating nucleated cell counts. The table came from immunoSEQ multiplex PCR; TCRdb's copy has only in-frame clones and leaves some out. V and J calls and clone size are those listed in that table; D and trimming were worked out from the DNA. The sample comprises around 300,000 clones, roughly 85% of which are singletons, and 7.2% rests with the top ten. The specimen sequenced was peripheral blood. The receptor's source is a human donor in a cohort sampled during active COVID-19.

Here the CDR3 DNA reads TGCGCCAGCAGCTTTTGGGACACGGCCGGGAATGAGCAGTTCTTC. This sequence encodes CASSFWDTAGNEQFF. The rearrangement joins TRBV5-1 to TRBJ2-1, with D maybe TRBD1 (6 bases). V dropped 2 bases and J dropped 7 bases, with 16 bases sitting between them. Germline loops: CDR1 SGHRS, CDR2 YFSETQ. This CDR3 region has 15 residues. Filled out from reference TRBV5-1 and TRBJ2-1, the complete variable domain reads KAGVTQTPRYLIKTRGQQVTLSCSPISGHRSVSWYQQTPGQGLQFLFEYFSETQRNKGNFPGRFSGRQFSNSRSEMNVSTLELGDSALYLCASSFWDTAGNEQFFGPGTRLTVL.